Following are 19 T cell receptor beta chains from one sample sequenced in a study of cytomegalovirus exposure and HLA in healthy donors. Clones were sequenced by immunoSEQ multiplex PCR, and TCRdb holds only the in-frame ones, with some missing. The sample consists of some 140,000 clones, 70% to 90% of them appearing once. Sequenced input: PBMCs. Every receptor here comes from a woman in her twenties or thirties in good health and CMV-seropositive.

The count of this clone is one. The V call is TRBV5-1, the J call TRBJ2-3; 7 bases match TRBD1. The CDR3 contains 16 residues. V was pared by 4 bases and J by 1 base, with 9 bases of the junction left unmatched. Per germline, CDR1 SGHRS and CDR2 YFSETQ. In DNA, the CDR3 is TGCGCCAGCAGCGCTATCCAGGGGGTAGGCACAGATACGCAGTATTTT. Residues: CASSAIQGVGTDTQYF.

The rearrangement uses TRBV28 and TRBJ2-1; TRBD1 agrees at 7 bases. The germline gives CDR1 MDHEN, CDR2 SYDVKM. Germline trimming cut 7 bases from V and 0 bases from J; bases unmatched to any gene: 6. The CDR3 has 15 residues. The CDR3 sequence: CASMGRGSSYNEQFF. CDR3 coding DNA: TGTGCCAGCATGGGCAGGGGGAGCTCCTACAATGAGCAGTTCTTC.

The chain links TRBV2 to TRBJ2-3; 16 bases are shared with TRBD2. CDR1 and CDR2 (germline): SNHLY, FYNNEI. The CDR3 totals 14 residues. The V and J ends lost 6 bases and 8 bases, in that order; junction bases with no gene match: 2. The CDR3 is CASRGTSGRATQYF. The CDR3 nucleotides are TGTGCCAGCAGGGGGACTAGCGGGAGGGCTACGCAGTATTTT.

CDR3 amino acids: CASSQEWPSYEQYF. The CDR3 coding sequence is TGCGCCAGCAGCCAAGAATGGCCCAGCTACGAGCAGTACTTC. The chain joins TRBV4-1 to TRBJ2-7, with D hard to call. V was trimmed by 0 bases and J by 3 bases, leaving 9 bases between them. CDR1 is MGHRA, CDR2 YSYEKL, per germline. The CDR3 totals 14 residues.

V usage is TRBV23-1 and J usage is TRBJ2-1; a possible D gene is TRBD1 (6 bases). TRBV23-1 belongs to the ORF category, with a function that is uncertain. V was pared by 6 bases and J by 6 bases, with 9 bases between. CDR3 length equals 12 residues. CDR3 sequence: CASRVRGNEQFF. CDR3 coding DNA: TGCGCCAGCAGGGTCAGGGGCAATGAGCAGTTCTTC.

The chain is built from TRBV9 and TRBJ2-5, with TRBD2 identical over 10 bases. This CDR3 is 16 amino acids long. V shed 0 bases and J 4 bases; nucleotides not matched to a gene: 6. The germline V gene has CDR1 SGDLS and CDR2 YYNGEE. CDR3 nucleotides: TGTGCCAGCAGCGTAGATCTAGCGGGAGCGTCAGAGACCCAGTACTTC. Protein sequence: CASSVDLAGASETQYF.

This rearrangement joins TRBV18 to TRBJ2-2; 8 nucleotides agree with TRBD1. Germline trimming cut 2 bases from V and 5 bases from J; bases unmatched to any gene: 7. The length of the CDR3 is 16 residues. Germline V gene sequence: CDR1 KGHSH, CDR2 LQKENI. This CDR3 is CASSPDARGRTGELFF. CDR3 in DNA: TGTGCCAGCTCACCAGACGCCAGGGGGCGGACCGGGGAGCTGTTTTTT.

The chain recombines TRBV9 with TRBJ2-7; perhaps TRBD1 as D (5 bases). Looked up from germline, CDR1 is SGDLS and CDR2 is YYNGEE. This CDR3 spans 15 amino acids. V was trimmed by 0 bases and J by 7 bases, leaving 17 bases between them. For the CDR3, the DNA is TGTGCCAGCAGCGTAGGGTCGGACACCTTGGGAGAGCAGTACTTC. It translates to CASSVGSDTLGEQYF.

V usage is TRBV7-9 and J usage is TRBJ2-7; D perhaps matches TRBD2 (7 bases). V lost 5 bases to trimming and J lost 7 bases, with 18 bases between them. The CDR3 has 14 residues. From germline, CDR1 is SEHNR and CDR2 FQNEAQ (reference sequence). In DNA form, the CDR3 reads TGTGCCAGCAGCCCACGACAAAGGGGGGGGGAGCAGTACTTC. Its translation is CASSPRQRGGEQYF.

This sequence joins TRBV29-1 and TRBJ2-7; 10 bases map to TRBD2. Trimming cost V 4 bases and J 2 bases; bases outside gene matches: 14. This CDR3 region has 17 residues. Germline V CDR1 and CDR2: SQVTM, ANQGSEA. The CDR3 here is CSVGGPSGSLTAYEQYF. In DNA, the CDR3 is TGCAGCGTTGGGGGGCCTAGCGGGAGCCTCACCGCCTACGAGCAGTACTTC.

In nucleotides, the CDR3 is TGTGCCATCAGTGGAAATTTAGACAGGGGATATTACGAGCAGTACTTC. Translation gives CAISGNLDRGYYEQYF. The rearrangement uses TRBV10-3 and TRBJ2-7; TRBD1 agrees at 8 bases. J gave up 4 bases and V 4 bases, and 12 bases lay outside the gene matches. The CDR3 has 16 amino acids. Germline CDR1 and CDR2: ENHRY and SYGVKD.

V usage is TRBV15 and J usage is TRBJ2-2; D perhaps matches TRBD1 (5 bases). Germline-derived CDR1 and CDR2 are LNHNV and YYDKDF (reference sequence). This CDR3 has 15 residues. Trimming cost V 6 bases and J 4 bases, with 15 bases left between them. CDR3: CATSYRKVATGELFF. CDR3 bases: TGTGCCACCAGTTACAGGAAGGTGGCCACCGGGGAGCTGTTTTTT.

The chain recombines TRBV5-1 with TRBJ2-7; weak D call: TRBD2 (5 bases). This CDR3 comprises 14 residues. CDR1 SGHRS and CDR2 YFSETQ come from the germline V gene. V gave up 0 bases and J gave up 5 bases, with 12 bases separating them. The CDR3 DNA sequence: TGCGCCAGCAGCTTGGTCCGGGGTAGCGACGAGCAGTACTTC. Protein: CASSLVRGSDEQYF.

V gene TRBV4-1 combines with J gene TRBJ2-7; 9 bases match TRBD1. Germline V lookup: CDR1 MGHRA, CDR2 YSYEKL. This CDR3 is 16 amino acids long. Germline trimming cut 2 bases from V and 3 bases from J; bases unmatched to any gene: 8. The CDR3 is CASSQYRDRALYEQYF. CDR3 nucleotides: TGCGCCAGCAGCCAATACCGGGACAGGGCCCTCTACGAGCAGTACTTC.

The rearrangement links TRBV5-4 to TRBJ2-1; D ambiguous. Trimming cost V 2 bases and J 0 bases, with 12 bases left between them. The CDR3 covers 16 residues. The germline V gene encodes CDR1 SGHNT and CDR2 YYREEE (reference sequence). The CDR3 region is CASSFGGPSSYNEQFF. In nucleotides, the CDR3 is TGTGCCAGCAGCTTCGGCGGCCCGAGCTCCTACAATGAGCAGTTCTTC.

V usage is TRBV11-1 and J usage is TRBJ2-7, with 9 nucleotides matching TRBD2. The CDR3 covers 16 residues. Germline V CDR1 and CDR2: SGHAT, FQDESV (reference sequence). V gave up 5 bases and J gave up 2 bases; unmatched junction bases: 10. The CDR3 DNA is TGTGCCAGCAGCCTCCTTAGCGGGAGTGGCCCCTACGAGCAGTACTTC. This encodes CASSLLSGSGPYEQYF.

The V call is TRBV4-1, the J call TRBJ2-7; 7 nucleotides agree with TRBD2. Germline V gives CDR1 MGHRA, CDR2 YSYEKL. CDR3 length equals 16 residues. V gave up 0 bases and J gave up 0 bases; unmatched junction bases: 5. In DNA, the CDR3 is TGCGCCAGCAGCCAAGATACGGCGGGGGACTCCTACGAGCAGTACTTC. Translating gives CASSQDTAGDSYEQYF.

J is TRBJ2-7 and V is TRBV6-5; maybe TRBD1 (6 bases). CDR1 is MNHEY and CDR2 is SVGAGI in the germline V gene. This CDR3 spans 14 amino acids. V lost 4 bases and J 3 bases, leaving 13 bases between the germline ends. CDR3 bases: TGTGCCAGCAGTTCTTATGGACAGAACTACGAGCAGTACTTC. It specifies CASSSYGQNYEQYF.

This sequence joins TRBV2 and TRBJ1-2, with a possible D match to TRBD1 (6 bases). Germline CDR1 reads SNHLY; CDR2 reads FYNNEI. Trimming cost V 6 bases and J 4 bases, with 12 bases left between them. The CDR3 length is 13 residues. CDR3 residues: CASRSTGSYGYTF. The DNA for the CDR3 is TGTGCCAGCAGAAGTACAGGGTCCTATGGCTACACCTTC.